This T cell receptor (beta chain) originates from a study of shared clonotypes between healthy human individuals. This CDR3 spans 13 amino acids. Looked up from germline, CDR1 is SGHRS and CDR2 is YFSETQ. Trimming left V 5 bases short and J 7 bases short, with 16 bases between. Turning to this clone: What it recognizes is unknown.

It was at deep level that the assay was run. It was across several immunoSEQ plates that each subset's genomic DNA was evenly split. Clones were sequenced by immunoSEQ multiplex PCR, and TCRdb holds only the in-frame ones, with some missing. The sample holds 400,000 to 600,000 clones, roughly 85% seen once. Whole-study findings and limits: Sampling involved blood alone; tissue repertoires likely differ.

This clonotype was sampled from a woman aged 40 to 50 in good health. Some clones in this sample may be carry-over from other donors' samples. The sample comprised PBMCs. This chain joins TRBV5-1 and TRBJ2-7; D gene uncertain. CDR3 in amino acids: CASSSEIGTEQYF. The CDR3 nucleotides read TGCGCCAGCAGTTCCGAAATCGGTACAGAGCAGTACTTC.